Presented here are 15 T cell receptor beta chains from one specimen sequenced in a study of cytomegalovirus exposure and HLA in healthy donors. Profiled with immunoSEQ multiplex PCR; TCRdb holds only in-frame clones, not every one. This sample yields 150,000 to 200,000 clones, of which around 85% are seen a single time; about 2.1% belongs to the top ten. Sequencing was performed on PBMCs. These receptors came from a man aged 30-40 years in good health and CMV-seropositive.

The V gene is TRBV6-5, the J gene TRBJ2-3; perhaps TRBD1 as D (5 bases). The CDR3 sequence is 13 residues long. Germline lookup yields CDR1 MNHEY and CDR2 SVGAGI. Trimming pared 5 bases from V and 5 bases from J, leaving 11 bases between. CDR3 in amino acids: CASSKPGIDTQYF. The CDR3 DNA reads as TGTGCCAGCAGTAAACCAGGGATAGATACGCAGTATTTT.

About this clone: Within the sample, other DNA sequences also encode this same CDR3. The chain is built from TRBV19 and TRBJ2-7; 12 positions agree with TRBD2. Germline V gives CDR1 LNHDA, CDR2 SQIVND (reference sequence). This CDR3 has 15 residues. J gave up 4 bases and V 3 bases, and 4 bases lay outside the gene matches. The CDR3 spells CASSMTSGGTYEQYF. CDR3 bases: TGTGCCAGTAGTATGACTAGCGGGGGAACATACGAGCAGTACTTC.

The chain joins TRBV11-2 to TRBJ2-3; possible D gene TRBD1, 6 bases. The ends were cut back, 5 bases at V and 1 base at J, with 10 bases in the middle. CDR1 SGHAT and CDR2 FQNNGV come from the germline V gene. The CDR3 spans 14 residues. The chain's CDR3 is CASSRGQRTDTQYF. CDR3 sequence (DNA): TGTGCCAGCAGCCGCGGACAGCGCACAGATACGCAGTATTTT.

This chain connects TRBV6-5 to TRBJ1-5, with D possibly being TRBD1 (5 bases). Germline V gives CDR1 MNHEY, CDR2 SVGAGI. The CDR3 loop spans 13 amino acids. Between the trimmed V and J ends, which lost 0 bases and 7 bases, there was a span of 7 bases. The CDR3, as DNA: TGTGCCAGCAGTTACTCAGGGGAACAGCCCCAGCATTTT. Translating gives CASSYSGEQPQHF.

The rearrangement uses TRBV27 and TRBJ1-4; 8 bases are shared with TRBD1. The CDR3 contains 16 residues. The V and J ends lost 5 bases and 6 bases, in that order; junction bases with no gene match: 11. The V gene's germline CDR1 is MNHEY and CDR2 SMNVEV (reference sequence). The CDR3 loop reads CASSQGARVGDEKLFF. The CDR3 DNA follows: TGTGCCAGCAGTCAGGGGGCGCGGGTCGGGGATGAAAAACTGTTTTTT.

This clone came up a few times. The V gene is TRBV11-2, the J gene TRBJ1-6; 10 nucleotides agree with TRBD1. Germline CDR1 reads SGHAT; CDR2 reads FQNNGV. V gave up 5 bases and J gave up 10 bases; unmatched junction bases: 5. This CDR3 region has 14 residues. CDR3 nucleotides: TGTGCCAGCAGCCAGGGACAGGGGATCTCACCCCTCCACTTT. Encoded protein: CASSQGQGISPLHF.

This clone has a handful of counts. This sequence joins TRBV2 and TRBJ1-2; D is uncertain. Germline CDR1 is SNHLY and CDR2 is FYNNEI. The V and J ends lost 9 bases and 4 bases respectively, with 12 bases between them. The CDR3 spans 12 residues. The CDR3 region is CASGLSLYGYTF. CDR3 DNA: TGTGCCAGTGGACTCTCCCTCTATGGCTACACCTTC.

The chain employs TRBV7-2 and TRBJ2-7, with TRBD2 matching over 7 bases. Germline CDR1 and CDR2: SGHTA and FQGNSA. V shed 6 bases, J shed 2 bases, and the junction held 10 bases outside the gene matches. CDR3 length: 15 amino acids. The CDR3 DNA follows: TGTGCCAGCAGAGTAGTAGCGGGCGCTACCTACGAGCAGTACTTC. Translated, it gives CASRVVAGATYEQYF.

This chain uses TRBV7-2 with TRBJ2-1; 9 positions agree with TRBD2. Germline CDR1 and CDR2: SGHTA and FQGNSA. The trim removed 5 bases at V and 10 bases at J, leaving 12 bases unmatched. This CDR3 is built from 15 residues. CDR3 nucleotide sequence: TGTGCCAGCAGCCTCAGCGGCGGGGGGGGGAGGGAGCAGTTCTTC. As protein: CASSLSGGGGREQFF.

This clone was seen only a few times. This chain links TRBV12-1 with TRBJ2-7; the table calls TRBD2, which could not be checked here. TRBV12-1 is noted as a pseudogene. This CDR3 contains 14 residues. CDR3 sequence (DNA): TGTGCCAGCAGGAAGGGCCAGCGGCAGGACGAGCAGTACTTC. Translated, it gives CASRKGQRQDEQYF.

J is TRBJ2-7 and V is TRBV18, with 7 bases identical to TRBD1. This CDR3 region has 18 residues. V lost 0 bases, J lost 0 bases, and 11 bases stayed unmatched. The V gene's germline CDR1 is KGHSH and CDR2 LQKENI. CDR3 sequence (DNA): TGTGCCAGCTCACCACCGACCAACAGGGGCGCCAGCTCCTACGAGCAGTACTTC. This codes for CASSPPTNRGASSYEQYF.

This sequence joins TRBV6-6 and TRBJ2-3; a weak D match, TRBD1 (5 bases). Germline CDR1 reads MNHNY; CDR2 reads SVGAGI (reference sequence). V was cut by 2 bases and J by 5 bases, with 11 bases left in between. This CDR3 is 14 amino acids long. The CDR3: CASSYGQGIDTQYF. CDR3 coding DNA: TGTGCCAGCAGTTACGGCCAGGGAATAGATACGCAGTATTTT.

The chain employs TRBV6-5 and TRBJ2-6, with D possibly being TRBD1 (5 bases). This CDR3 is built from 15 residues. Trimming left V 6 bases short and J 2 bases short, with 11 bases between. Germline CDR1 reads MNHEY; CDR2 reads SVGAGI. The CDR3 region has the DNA TGTGCCAGCAGCCCCTCAGGGCCTGGGGCCAACGTCCTGACTTTC. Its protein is CASSPSGPGANVLTF.

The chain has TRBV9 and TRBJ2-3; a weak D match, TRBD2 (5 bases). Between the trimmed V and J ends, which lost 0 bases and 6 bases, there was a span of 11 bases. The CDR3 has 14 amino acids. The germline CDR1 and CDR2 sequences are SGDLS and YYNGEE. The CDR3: CASSVGRGWDTQYF. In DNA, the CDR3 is TGTGCCAGCAGCGTAGGACGGGGTTGGGATACGCAGTATTTT.

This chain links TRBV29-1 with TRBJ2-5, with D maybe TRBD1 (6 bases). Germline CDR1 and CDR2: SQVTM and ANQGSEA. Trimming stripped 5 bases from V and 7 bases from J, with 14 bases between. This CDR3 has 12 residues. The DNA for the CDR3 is TGCAGCGTTTACAGGGACCCTGGGACCCAGTACTTC. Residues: CSVYRDPGTQYF.